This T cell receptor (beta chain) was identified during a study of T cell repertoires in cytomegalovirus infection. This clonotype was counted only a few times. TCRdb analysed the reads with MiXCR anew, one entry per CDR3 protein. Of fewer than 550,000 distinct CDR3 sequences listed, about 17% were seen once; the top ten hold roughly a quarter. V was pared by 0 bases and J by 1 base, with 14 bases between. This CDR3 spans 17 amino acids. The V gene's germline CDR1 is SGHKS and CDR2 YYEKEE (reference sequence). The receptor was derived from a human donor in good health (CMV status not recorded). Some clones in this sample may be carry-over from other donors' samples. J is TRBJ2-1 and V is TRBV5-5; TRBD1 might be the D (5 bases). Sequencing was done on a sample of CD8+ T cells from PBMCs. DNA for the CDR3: TGTGCCAGCAGCTTGGACAGGCTCGTGAGTTCCTACAATGAGCAGTTCTTC. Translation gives CASSLDRLVSSYNEQFF.